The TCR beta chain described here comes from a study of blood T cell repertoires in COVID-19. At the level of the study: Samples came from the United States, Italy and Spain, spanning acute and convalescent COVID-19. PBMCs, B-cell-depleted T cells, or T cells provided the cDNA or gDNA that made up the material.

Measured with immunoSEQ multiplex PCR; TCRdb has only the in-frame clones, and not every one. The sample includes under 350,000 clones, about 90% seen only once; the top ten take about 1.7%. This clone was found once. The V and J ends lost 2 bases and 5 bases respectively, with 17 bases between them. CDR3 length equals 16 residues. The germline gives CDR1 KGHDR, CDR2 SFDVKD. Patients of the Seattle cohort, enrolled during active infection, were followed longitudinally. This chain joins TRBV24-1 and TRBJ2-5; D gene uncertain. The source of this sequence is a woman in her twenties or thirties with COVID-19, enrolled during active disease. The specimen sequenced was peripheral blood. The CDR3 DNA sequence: TGTGCCACCAGTGATTCCGCGCCCCGGTCGTTGGAGACCCAGTACTTC. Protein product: CATSDSAPRSLETQYF.